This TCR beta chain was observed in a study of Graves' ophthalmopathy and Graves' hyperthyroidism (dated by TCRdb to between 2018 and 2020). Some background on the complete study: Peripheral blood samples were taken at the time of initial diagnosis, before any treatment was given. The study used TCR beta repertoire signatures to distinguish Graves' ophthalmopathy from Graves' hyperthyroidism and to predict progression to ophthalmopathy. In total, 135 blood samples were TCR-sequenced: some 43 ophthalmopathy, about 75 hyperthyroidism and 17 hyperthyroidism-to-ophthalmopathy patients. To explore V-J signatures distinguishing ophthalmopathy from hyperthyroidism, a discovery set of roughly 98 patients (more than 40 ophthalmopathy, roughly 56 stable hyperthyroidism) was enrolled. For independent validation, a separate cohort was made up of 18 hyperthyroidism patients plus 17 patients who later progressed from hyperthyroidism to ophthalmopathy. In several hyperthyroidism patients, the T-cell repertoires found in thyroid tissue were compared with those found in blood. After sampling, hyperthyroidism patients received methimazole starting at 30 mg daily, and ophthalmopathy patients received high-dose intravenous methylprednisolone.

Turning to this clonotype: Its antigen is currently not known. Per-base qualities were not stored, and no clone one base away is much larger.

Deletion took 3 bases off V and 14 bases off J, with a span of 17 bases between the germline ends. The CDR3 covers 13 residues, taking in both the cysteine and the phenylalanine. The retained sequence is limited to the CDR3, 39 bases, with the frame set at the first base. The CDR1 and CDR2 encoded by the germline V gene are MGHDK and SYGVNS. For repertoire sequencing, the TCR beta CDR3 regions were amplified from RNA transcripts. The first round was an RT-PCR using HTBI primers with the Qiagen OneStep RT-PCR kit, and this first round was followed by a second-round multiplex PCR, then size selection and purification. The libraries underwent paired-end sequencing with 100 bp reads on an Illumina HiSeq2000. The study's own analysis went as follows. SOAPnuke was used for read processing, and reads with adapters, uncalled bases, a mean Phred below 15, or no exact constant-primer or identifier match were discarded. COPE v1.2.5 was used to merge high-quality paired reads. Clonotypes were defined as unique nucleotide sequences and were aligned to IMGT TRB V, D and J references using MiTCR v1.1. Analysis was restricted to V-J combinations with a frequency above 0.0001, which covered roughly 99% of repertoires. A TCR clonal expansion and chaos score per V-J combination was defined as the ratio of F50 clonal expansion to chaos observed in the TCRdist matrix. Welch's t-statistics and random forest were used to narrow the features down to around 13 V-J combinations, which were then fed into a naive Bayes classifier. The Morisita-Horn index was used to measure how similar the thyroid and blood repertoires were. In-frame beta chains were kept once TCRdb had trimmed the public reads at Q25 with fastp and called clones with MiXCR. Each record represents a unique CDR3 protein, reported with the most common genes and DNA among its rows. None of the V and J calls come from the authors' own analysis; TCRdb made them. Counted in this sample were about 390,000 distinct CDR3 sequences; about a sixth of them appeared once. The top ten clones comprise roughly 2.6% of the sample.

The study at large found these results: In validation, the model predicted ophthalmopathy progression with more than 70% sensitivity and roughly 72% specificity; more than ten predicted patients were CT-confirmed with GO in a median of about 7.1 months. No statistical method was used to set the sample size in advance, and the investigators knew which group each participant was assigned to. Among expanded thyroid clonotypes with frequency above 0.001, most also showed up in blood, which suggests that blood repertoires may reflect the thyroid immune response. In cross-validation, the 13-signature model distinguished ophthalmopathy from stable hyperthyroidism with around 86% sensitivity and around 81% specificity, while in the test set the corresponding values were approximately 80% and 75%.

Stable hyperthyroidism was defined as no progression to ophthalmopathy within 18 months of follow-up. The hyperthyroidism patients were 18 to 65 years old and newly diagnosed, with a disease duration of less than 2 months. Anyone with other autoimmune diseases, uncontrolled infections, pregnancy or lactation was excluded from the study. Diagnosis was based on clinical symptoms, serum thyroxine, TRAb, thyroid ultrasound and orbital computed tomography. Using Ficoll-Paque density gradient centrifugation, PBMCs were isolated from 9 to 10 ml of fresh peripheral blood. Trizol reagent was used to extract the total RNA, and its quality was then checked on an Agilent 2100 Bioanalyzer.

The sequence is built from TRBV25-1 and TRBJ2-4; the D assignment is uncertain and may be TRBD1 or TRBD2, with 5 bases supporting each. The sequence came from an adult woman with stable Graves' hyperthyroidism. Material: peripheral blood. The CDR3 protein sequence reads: CASSEAQGRLKYF. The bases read TGTGCCAGCAGTGAGGCCCAGGGACGACTTAAGTACTTC.